A selection of T cell receptor beta chains follows, all from one sample in a study of molecular identifiers for immune sequencing clone quantification. TCRdb re-analysed the PCR reads in MiXCR, keeping a single row per CDR3 protein. The sample holds about 630,000 distinct CDR3 sequences, approximately 24% seen once. The specimen sequenced was naive CD8+ T cells from blood, with Jurkat cell RNA spiked in. Receptors were obtained from a human donor in good health. Some libraries in this study had Jurkat cell RNA spiked in. Each CDR3 is given without its conserved first and last residue.

v_call,j_call,cdr3_aa
TRBV9,TRBJ2-3,ASSVVSGAGDTDTQY
TRBV6-6,TRBJ1-1,ASSYSMGVMMNTEAF
TRBV6-2/TRBV6-3,TRBJ2-3,ASTQGLTADTQY
TRBV5-1,TRBJ2-7,ASRPQRAGAYEQY
TRBV28,TRBJ1-1,ASRTGQVLGTEAF
TRBV24-1,TRBJ2-2,ATAASSTGELF
TRBV7-3,TRBJ2-7,ASSLAGGPGEQY
TRBV6-2/TRBV6-3,TRBJ1-2,ASHADRKTYGYT
TRBV6-5,TRBJ1-1,ASSPTGSFEAF
TRBV12-3/TRBV12-4,TRBJ2-3,ASSPVEPSRVADTQY
TRBV4-3,TRBJ1-2,ASSQDWSGGYGYT
TRBV9,TRBJ1-2,ASSVAGTTYGYT
TRBV7-9,TRBJ2-7,ASSGDPSGHEQY
TRBV27,TRBJ2-4,ASSSLGRGPNNKNIQY
TRBV12-3/TRBV12-4,TRBJ2-5,ASSSSGTWEETQY
TRBV10-3,TRBJ2-7,AISEIGGSSSYEQY
TRBV4-3,TRBJ2-3,ASSQDLDEADTQY
TRBV3-1,TRBJ1-3,ASSQPQVYSGNTIY
TRBV20-1,TRBJ2-7,SARDRDGTGLYEQY
TRBV19,TRBJ2-7,ASSIIGGYEQY
TRBV4-1,TRBJ1-2,ASSQGTGGGYGYT
TRBV27,TRBJ2-1,ASSLGPAGGGIYNEQF